The rows below give T cell receptor beta chains drawn from one sample of a study of cytomegalovirus exposure and HLA in healthy donors. This table comes from immunoSEQ multiplex PCR, and its TCRdb copy is limited to in-frame clones, with some not included. Of roughly 130,000 clones listed, about 79% are singletons. Sequenced sample: PBMCs. The receptors come from a man between 18 and 35 years old in good health and CMV-seronegative. The conserved cysteine and the conserved F or W are not part of the CDR3 here. The order of the fields is J gene, V gene, CDR3 protein.

j_call: TRBJ1-2; v_call: TRBV12-5; cdr3_aa: ASGLGPTGDYGYT
j_call: TRBJ2-7; v_call: TRBV5-4; cdr3_aa: ASSRGTGQSYEQY
j_call: TRBJ2-1; v_call: TRBV5-4; cdr3_aa: ASRHRDRTNEQF
j_call: TRBJ1-5; v_call: TRBV28; cdr3_aa: ASSLIRTGGSNQPQH
j_call: TRBJ2-3; v_call: TRBV2; cdr3_aa: AIQNGVPSDTQY
j_call: TRBJ1-2; v_call: TRBV7-9; cdr3_aa: ASRYLTGTSGYT
j_call: TRBJ2-1; v_call: TRBV27; cdr3_aa: ASSSPGLAGGLSSCNEQF
j_call: TRBJ2-5; v_call: TRBV7-2; cdr3_aa: ASSLALRGGRGGETQY
j_call: TRBJ1-6; v_call: TRBV7-2; cdr3_aa: ASSPQGTVNSPLH
j_call: TRBJ2-3; v_call: TRBV7-3; cdr3_aa: ASSFLAGVADTQY
j_call: TRBJ2-1; v_call: TRBV5-8; cdr3_aa: ASSANYRTANNEQF
j_call: TRBJ2-3; v_call: TRBV19; cdr3_aa: ASTSTPQASTDTQY
j_call: TRBJ2-5; v_call: TRBV30; cdr3_aa: AWTFRRERYQETQY
j_call: TRBJ1-5; v_call: TRBV27; cdr3_aa: ASSQIGRGTNQPQH
j_call: TRBJ2-1; v_call: TRBV7-9; cdr3_aa: ASSSSGRAVGEQF
j_call: TRBJ2-2; v_call: TRBV7-9; cdr3_aa: ASSSRLAGGPMNTGELF
j_call: TRBJ2-1; v_call: TRBV11-2; cdr3_aa: ASSRLAGGNDEQF
j_call: NA; v_call: TRBV9; cdr3_aa: ASSRQSTSDEQY
j_call: TRBJ1-3; v_call: TRBV6-1; cdr3_aa: ASSENRGNTIY
j_call: TRBJ1-1; v_call: TRBV30; cdr3_aa: AWSVAPKNTEAF